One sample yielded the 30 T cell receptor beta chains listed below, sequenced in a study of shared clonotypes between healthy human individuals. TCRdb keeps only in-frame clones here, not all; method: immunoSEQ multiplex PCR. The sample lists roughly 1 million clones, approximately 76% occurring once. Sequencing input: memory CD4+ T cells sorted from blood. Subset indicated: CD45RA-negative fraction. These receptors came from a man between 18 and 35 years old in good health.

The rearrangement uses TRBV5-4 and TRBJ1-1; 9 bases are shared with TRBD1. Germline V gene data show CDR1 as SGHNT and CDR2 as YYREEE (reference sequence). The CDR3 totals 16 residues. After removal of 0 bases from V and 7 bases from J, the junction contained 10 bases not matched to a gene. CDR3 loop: CASSLGDRAKRGEAFF. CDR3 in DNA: TGTGCCAGCAGCTTGGGGGACAGGGCTAAAAGGGGTGAAGCTTTCTTT.

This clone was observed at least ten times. The CDR3 sequence is CASSLVTTSGRATGSDTQYF. The CDR3, as DNA: TGTGCCAGCAGCTTAGTAACGACTAGCGGGAGGGCCACGGGGTCAGATACGCAGTATTTT. The chain carries TRBV13 and TRBJ2-3, with TRBD2 matching 14 bases. Germline loops: CDR1 PRHDT, CDR2 FYEKMQ (reference sequence). V gave up 1 base and J gave up 4 bases; unmatched junction bases: 13. The CDR3 sequence is 20 residues long. The full variable domain, its missing parts supplied by reference TRBV13 and TRBJ2-3, is AAGVIQSPRHLIKEKRETATLKCYPIPRHDTVYWYQQGPGQDPQFLISFYEKMQSDKGSIPDRFSAQQFSDYHSELNMSSLELGDSALYFCASSLVTTSGRATGSDTQYFGPGTRLTVL.

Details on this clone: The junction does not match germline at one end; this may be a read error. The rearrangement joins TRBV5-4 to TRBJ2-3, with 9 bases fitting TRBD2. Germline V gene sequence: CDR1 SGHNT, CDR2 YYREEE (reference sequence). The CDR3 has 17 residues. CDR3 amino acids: CASSQQPPGLALDTQYF. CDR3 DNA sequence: TGCGCCAGCAGCCAACAACCACCGGGACTAGCATTAGATACGCAGTATTTT. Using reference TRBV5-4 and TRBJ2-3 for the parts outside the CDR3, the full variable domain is ETGVTQSPTHLIKTRGQQVTLRCSSQSGHNTVSWYQQALGQGPQFIFQYYREEENGRGNFPPRFSGLQFPNYSSELNVNALELDDSALYLCASSQQPPGLALDTQYFGPGTRLTVL.

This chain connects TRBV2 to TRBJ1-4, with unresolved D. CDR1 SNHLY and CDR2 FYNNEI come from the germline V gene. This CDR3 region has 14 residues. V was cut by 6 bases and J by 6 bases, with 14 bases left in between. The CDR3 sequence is CASRDARRDEKLFF. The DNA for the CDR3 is TGTGCCAGCAGGGATGCTAGGAGAGATGAAAAACTGTTTTTT.

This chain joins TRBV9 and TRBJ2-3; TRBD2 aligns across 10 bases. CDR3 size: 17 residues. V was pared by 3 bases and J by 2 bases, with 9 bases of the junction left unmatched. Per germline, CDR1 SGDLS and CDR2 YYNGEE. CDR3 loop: CASSAGGAGGFTDTQYF. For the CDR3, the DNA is TGTGCCAGCAGCGCCGGGGGAGCGGGAGGGTTCACAGATACGCAGTATTTT.

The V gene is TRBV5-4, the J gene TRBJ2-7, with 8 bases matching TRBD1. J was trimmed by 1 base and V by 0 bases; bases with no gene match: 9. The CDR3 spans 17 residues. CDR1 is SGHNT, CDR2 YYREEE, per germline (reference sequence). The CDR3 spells CASSLARPGTGSYEQYF. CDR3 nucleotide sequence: TGTGCCAGCAGCTTGGCCCGTCCCGGGACAGGATCCTACGAGCAGTACTTC.

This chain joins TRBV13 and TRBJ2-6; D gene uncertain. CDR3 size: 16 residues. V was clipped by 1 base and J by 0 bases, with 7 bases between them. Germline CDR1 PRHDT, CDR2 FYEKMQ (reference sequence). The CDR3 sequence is CASSLDTFSGANVLTF. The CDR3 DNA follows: TGTGCCAGCAGCTTAGATACTTTCTCTGGGGCCAACGTCCTGACTTTC.

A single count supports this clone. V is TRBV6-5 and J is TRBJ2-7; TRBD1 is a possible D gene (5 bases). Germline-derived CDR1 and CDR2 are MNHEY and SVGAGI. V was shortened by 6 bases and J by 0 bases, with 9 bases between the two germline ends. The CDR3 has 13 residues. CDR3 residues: CASRPDSSYEQYF. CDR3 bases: TGTGCCAGCAGGCCTGACAGCTCCTACGAGCAGTACTTC.

In DNA, the CDR3 is TGCGCCAGCAGCTTGGTCGGACAGGGTGATTCACCCCTCCACTTT. This sequence encodes CASSLVGQGDSPLHF. J is TRBJ1-6 and V is TRBV5-1, with 8 bases lining up with TRBD1. Germline trimming cut 0 bases from V and 8 bases from J; bases unmatched to any gene: 4. The CDR3 extends over 15 amino acids. Germline V CDR1 and CDR2: SGHRS, YFSETQ.

CDR3 in amino acids: CASSLGLFGTASYEQYF. The CDR3 DNA sequence: TGTGCCAGCAGTTTGGGTCTTTTTGGGACAGCCTCCTACGAGCAGTACTTC. The rearrangement joins TRBV28 to TRBJ2-7, with 7 bases lining up with TRBD1. Germline V gene sequence: CDR1 MDHEN, CDR2 SYDVKM. The ends lost 3 bases at V and 0 bases at J; junction bases unmatched: 11. This CDR3 is built from 17 residues.

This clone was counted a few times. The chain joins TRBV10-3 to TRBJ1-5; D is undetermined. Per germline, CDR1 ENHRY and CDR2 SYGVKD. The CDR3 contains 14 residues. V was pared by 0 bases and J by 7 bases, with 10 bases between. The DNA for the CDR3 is TGTGCCATCAGTGAGTCGATGGGTGAACAGCCCCAGCATTTT. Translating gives CAISESMGEQPQHF.

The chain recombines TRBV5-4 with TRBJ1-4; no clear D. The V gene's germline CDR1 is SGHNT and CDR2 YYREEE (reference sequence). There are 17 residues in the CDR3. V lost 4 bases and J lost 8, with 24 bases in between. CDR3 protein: CASSPNAGNSGSEKLFF. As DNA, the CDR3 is TGTGCCAGCAGCCCGAATGCGGGAAACAGTGGCAGCGAAAAACTGTTTTTT.

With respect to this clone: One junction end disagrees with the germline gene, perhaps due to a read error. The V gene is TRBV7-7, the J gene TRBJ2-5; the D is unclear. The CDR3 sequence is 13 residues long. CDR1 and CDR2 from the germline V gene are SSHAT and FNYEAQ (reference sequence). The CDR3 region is CASSLGGDPAQYF. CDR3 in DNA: TGTGCTAGCAGCTTAGGCGGAGACCCGGCCCAGTACTTC.

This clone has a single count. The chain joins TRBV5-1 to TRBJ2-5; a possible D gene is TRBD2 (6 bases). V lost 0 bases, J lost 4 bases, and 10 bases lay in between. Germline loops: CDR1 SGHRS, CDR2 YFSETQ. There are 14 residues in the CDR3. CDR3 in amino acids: CASSLDGRPETQYF. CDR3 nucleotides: TGCGCCAGCAGCTTGGACGGGAGACCAGAGACCCAGTACTTC.

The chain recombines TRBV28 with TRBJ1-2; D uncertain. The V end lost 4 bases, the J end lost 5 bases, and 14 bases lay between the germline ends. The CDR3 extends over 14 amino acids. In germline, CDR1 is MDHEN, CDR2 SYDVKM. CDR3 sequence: CASSSSHSGYGYTF. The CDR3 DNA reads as TGTGCCAGCAGTTCTTCCCACAGCGGGTATGGCTACACCTTC.

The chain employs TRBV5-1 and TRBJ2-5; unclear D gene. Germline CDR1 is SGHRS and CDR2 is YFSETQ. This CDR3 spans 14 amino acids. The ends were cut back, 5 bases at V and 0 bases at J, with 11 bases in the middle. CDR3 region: CASRDNWYQETQYF. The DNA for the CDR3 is TGCGCCAGCAGAGACAATTGGTACCAAGAGACCCAGTACTTC. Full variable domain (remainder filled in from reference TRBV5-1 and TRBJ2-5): KAGVTQTPRYLIKTRGQQVTLSCSPISGHRSVSWYQQTPGQGLQFLFEYFSETQRNKGNFPGRFSGRQFSNSRSEMNVSTLELGDSALYLCASRDNWYQETQYFGPGTRLLVL.

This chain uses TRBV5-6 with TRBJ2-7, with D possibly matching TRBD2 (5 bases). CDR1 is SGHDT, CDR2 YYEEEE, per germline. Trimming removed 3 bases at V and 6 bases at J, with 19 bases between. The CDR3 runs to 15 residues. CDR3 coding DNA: TGTGCCAGCAGCTCCGGACTCACGAAGGTAGGCGAGCAGTACTTC. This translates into CASSSGLTKVGEQYF.

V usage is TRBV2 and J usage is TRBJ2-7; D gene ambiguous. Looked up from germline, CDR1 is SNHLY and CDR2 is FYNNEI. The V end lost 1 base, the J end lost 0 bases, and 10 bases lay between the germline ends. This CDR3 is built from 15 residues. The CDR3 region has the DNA TGTGCCAGCAGTGAAGATGGGCTAGGCTCCTACGAGCAGTACTTC. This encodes CASSEDGLGSYEQYF.

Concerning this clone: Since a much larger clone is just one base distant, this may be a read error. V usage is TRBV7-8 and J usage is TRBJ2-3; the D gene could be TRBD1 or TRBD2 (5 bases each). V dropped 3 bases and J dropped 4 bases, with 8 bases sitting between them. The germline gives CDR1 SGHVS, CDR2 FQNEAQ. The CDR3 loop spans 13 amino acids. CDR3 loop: CASSLTAADTQYF. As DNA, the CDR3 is TGTGCCAGCAGCTTGACAGCGGCAGATACGCAGTATTTT.

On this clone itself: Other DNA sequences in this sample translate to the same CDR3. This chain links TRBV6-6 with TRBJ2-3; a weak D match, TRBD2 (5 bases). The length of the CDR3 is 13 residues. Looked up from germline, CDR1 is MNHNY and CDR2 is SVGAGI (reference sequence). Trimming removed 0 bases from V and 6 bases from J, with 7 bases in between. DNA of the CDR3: TGTGCCAGCAGTTACTCGACGGGGGATACGCAGTATTTT. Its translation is CASSYSTGDTQYF.

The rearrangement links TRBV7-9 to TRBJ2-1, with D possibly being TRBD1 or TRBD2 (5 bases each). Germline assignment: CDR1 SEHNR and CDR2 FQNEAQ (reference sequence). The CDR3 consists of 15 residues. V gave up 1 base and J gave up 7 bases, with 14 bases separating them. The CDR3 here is CASSLGDRLKNEQFF. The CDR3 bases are TGTGCCAGCAGCTTAGGGGACCGTCTAAAGAATGAGCAGTTCTTC.

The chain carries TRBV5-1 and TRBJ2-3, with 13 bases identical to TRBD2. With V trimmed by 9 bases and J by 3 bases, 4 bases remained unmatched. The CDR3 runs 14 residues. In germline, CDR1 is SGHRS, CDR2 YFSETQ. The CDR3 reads CATAGLAGTDTQYF. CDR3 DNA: TGCGCCACCGCGGGACTAGCGGGGACAGATACGCAGTATTTT.

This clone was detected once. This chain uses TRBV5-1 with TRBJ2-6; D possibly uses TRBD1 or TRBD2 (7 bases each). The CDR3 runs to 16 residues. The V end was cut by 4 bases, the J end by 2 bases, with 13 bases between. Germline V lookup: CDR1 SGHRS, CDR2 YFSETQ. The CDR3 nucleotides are TGCGCCAGCAGCCCCAGGGGGGGGCCTGGGGCCAACGTCCTGACTTTC. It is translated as CASSPRGGPGANVLTF.

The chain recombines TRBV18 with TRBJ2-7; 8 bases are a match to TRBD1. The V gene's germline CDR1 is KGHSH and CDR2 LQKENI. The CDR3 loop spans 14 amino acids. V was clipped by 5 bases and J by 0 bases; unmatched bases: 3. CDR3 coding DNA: TGTGCCAGCTCAGGGGACAGGAGCTCCTACGAGCAGTACTTC. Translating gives CASSGDRSSYEQYF. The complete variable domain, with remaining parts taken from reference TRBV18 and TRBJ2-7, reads NAGVMQNPRHLVRRRGQEARLRCSPMKGHSHVYWYRQLPEEGLKFMVYLQKENIIDESGMPKERFSAEFPKEGPSILRIQQVVRGDSAAYFCASSGDRSSYEQYFGPGTRLTVT.

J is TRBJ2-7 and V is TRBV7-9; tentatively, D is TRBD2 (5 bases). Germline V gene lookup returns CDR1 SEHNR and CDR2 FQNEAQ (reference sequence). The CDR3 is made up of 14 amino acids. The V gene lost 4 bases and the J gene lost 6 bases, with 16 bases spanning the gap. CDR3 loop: CASSSTAVGSEQYF. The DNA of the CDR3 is TGTGCCAGCAGCTCCACAGCGGTGGGAAGCGAGCAGTACTTC.

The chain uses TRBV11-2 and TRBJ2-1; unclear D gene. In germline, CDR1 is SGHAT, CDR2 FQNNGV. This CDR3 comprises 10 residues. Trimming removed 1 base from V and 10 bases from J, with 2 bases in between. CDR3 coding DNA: TGTGCCAGCAGCTTAGTAGAGCAGTTCTTC. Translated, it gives CASSLVEQFF.

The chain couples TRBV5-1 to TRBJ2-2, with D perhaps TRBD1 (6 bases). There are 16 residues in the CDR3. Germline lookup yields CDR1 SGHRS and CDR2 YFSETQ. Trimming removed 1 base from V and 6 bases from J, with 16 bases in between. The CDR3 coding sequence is TGCGCCAGCAGCTTGCAGACAGGAATTGGACCCGGGGAGCTGTTTTTT. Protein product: CASSLQTGIGPGELFF. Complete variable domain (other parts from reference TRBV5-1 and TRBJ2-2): KAGVTQTPRYLIKTRGQQVTLSCSPISGHRSVSWYQQTPGQGLQFLFEYFSETQRNKGNFPGRFSGRQFSNSRSEMNVSTLELGDSALYLCASSLQTGIGPGELFFGEGSRLTVL.

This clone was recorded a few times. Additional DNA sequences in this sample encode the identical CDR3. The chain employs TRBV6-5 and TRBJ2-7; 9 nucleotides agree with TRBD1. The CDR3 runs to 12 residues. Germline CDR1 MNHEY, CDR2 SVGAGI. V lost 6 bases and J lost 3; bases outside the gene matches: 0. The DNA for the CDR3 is TGTGCCAGCAGGGGACAGGGCTACGAGCAGTACTTC. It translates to CASRGQGYEQYF.

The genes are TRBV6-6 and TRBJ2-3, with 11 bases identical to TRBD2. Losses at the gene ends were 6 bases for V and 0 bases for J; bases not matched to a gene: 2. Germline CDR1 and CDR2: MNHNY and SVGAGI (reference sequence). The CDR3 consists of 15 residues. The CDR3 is CASRLAGDSTDTQYF. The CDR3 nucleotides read TGTGCCAGCAGACTAGCGGGGGATAGCACAGATACGCAGTATTTT.

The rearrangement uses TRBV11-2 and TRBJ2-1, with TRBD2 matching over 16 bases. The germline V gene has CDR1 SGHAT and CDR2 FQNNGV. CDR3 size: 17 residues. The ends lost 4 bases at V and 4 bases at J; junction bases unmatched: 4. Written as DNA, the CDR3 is TGTGCCAGCAGCTCGGGACTAGCGGGGGGGTTTTACAATGAGCAGTTCTTC. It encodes CASSSGLAGGFYNEQFF. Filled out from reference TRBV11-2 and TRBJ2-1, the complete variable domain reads EAGVAQSPRYKIIEKRQSVAFWCNPISGHATLYWYQQILGQGPKLLIQFQNNGVVDDSQLPKDRFSAERLKGVDSTLKIQPAKLEDSAVYLCASSSGLAGGFYNEQFFGPGTRLTVL.